The present TCR beta chain was sequenced within a study of human T cells and chemical hapten exposure. Study outcomes and limitations: Positive correlation was observed between PT1 expanded TCR counts and patch test score.

TCRdb passed the RACE reads through MiXCR, listing each CDR3 protein once. The sample carries tens of thousands of distinct CDR3 sequences, more than 9% recorded once. Germline V gene data show CDR1 as SGHVS and CDR2 as FNYEAQ. The CDR3 has 12 amino acids. Between the trimmed V and J ends, which lost 6 bases and 12 bases, there was a span of 15 bases. As for this clonotype: Antigen specificity is unknown. A single base separates this from a much larger clone, so it may be a read error.

Documented time point: patch test 2, 6 weeks after DPC sensitization. Stated treatment: therapeutic diphenylcyclopropenone sensitization with weekly scalp DPC. The source material was whole blood, sampled in connection with sensitization to the hapten diphenylcyclopropenone (DPC). The rearrangement uses TRBV7-6 and TRBJ2-1; D uncertain. This sequence originates from a woman aged 45 to 65 with alopecia areata. Some clones in this sample may be carry-over from other donors' samples. DNA for the CDR3: TGTGCCAGCAGTACCCGGGCCCTGCGGCAGTTCTTC. Encoded protein: CASSTRALRQFF.